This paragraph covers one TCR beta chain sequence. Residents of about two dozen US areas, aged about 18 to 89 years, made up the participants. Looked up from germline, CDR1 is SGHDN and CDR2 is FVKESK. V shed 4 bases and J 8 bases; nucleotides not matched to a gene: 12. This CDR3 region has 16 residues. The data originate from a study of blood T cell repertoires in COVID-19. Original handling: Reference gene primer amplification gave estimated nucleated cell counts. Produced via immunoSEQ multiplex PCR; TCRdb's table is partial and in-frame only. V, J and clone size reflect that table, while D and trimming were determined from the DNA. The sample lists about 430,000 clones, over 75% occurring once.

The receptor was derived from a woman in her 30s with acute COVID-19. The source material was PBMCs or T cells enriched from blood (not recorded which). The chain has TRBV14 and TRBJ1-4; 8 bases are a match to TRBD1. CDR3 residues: CASSPYTGGLREKLFF. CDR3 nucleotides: TGTGCCAGCAGCCCTTACACAGGGGGGCTAAGGGAAAAACTGTTTTTT. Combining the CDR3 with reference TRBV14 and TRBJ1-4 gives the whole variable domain EAGVTQFPSHSVIEKGQTVTLRCDPISGHDNLYWYRRVMGKEIKFLLHFVKESKQDESGMPNNRFLAERTGGTYSTLKVQPAELEDSGVYFCASSPYTGGLREKLFFGSGTQLSVL.